The 21 T cell receptor beta chains below all came from one sample that was sequenced in a study of T cell responses to AZD1222 COVID-19 vaccine. Libraries were prepared by immunoSEQ multiplex PCR; TCRdb keeps only in-frame clonotypes and omits some of them. The sample records 140,000 to 150,000 clones, approximately 89% being singletons. Sample: peripheral blood, taken 28 days after the second AZD1222 dose. These TCRs come from an adult who received the AZD1222 COVID-19 vaccine.

This sequence joins TRBV11-3 and TRBJ2-7, with D perhaps TRBD1 or TRBD2 (5 bases each). The CDR3 is made up of 15 amino acids. Germline V gene sequence: CDR1 SGHNT, CDR2 YENEEA. V lost 4 bases and J 6 bases, leaving 19 bases between the germline ends. The CDR3 sequence: CASSYLRDDSSEQYF. For the CDR3, the DNA is TGTGCCAGCAGCTACCTCCGGGACGACTCGAGCGAGCAGTACTTC.

The sample holds one count of this clone. The gene calls are TRBV15 and TRBJ1-6; 7 bases fit TRBD1. CDR1 is LNHNV, CDR2 YYDKDF, per germline (reference sequence). With V trimmed by 2 bases and J by 7 bases, 8 bases remained unmatched. This CDR3 comprises 16 residues. The CDR3 region is CATSRQTGKENSPLHF. CDR3 DNA: TGTGCCACCAGCAGACAGACAGGGAAAGAGAATTCACCCCTCCACTTT.

The CDR3 spells CSASAQGASYEQYF. CDR3 in DNA: TGCAGTGCTAGTGCACAGGGGGCCTCCTACGAGCAGTACTTC. The gene calls are TRBV20-1 and TRBJ2-7, with 9 bases lining up with TRBD1. CDR1 is DFQATT, CDR2 SNEGSKA, per germline (reference sequence). V lost 3 bases and J lost 0; bases outside the gene matches: 3. This CDR3 comprises 14 residues.

This clone was detected once. This sequence joins TRBV5-8 and TRBJ2-7; 10 nucleotides line up with TRBD2. The CDR3 runs to 17 residues. V was clipped by 4 bases and J by 2 bases; unmatched bases: 12. Germline V gene data show CDR1 as SGHTS and CDR2 as YDEGEE. CDR3 DNA sequence: TGTGCCAGCAGCCCCCAGCTTCTAGCGGGAGTCCCCTACGAGCAGTACTTC. Protein: CASSPQLLAGVPYEQYF.

This chain uses TRBV10-2 with TRBJ1-5, with unresolved D. The CDR3 length is 13 residues. V dropped 4 bases and J dropped 4 bases, with 8 bases sitting between them. Germline V gene sequence: CDR1 WSHSY, CDR2 SAAADI. DNA for the CDR3: TGCGCCAGCAGTGCGGATGTTAATCAGCCCCAGCATTTT. Protein sequence: CASSADVNQPQHF.

V gene TRBV5-4 combines with J gene TRBJ1-1, with 7 positions matching TRBD1. Germline CDR1 is SGHNT and CDR2 is YYREEE (reference sequence). This CDR3 comprises 15 residues. V was clipped by 4 bases and J by 0 bases; unmatched bases: 6. The CDR3, as DNA: TGTGCCAGCAGCACCCCGGGACAGATGAACACTGAAGCTTTCTTT. It yields the protein CASSTPGQMNTEAFF.

The chain has TRBV5-8 and TRBJ2-1; D unclear. Looked up from germline, CDR1 is SGHTS and CDR2 is YDEGEE. Trimming took off 0 bases at V and 0 bases at J, with 10 bases between the two ends. This CDR3 comprises 16 residues. The CDR3 reads CASSLGTVSSYNEQFF. The CDR3 bases are TGTGCCAGCAGCTTGGGGACGGTGAGCTCCTACAATGAGCAGTTCTTC. The full variable domain, with the rest looked up from reference TRBV5-8 and TRBJ2-1, is EAGVTQSPTHLIKTRGQQATLRCSPISGHTSVYWYQQALGLGLQFLLWYDEGEERNRGNFPPRFSGRQFPNYSSELNVNALELEDSALYLCASSLGTVSSYNEQFFGPGTRLTVL.

The chain carries TRBV3-1 (or the pseudogene TRBV3-2) and TRBJ1-2; D is uncertain. V lost 4 bases, J lost 7 bases, and 13 bases lay in between. Germline V gives CDR1 LGHDT, CDR2 YNNKEL (reference sequence). This CDR3 is 13 amino acids long. CDR3 residues: CASSPDGSLGYTF. The CDR3 DNA reads TGTGCCAGCAGCCCCGACGGGAGTCTTGGCTACACCTTC.

This chain links TRBV6-6 with TRBJ1-2; 7 bases align to TRBD1. The trim removed 2 bases at V and 2 bases at J, leaving 5 bases unmatched. CDR3 length: 15 residues. The germline V gene has CDR1 MNHNY and CDR2 SVGAGI (reference sequence). CDR3 in amino acids: CASSYPTTGNYGYTF. CDR3 in DNA: TGTGCCAGCAGTTACCCAACGACAGGGAACTATGGCTACACCTTC.

V is TRBV7-3 and J is TRBJ2-3, with TRBD1 identical over 10 bases. CDR1 SGHTA and CDR2 FQGTGA come from the germline V gene. J gave up 6 bases and V 5 bases, and 20 bases lay outside the gene matches. The CDR3 covers 19 residues. CDR3 DNA sequence: TGTGCCAGCAGCCCCGCGCGGCTGATAAAACCGGGACAGGGGGATACGCAGTATTTT. Protein: CASSPARLIKPGQGDTQYF.

The chain joins TRBV12-3 or TRBV12-4 to TRBJ1-3; TRBD1 aligns across 7 bases. The CDR3 totals 11 residues. V gave up 10 bases and J gave up 10 bases; unmatched junction bases: 7. The CDR3: CAMDRLGTIYF. The CDR3 DNA is TGTGCCATGGACAGGCTCGGAACCATATATTTT.

The chain has TRBV2 and TRBJ1-1; D not resolved. Germline-derived CDR1 and CDR2 are SNHLY and FYNNEI. The CDR3 is made up of 13 amino acids. The V end lost 6 bases, the J end lost 7 bases, and 15 bases lay between the germline ends. CDR3 coding DNA: TGTGCCAGCAGCGTCACATTTGGGGATGAAGCTTTCTTT. Translating it yields CASSVTFGDEAFF.

This clone has a single count. This chain uses TRBV30 with TRBJ2-7, with D maybe TRBD1 (6 bases). Germline loops: CDR1 GTSNPN, CDR2 SVGIG (reference sequence). The CDR3 totals 13 residues. V was trimmed by 6 bases and J by 0 bases, leaving 12 bases between them. CDR3 residues: CACLQGNSYEQYF. Written as DNA, the CDR3 is TGTGCCTGTCTACAGGGAAACTCCTACGAGCAGTACTTC.

The genes are TRBV11-2 and TRBJ2-2; D is ambiguous. V lost 5 bases to trimming and J lost 1 base, with 8 bases between them. This CDR3 comprises 14 residues. Germline V CDR1 and CDR2: SGHAT, FQNNGV. CDR3 coding DNA: TGTGCCAGCAGCCCGATGATGAACACCGGGGAGCTGTTTTTT. Translating it yields CASSPMMNTGELFF. The complete variable domain, with remaining parts taken from reference TRBV11-2 and TRBJ2-2, reads EAGVAQSPRYKIIEKRQSVAFWCNPISGHATLYWYQQILGQGPKLLIQFQNNGVVDDSQLPKDRFSAERLKGVDSTLKIQPAKLEDSAVYLCASSPMMNTGELFFGEGSRLTVL.

The J gene is TRBJ1-1, the V gene TRBV24-1, with D possibly being TRBD1 (6 bases). V lost 2 bases and J lost 4, with 16 bases in between. The CDR3 consists of 16 residues. Germline V gene sequence: CDR1 KGHDR, CDR2 SFDVKD. CDR3 in amino acids: CATSDYTGLRCTEAFF. CDR3 sequence (DNA): TGTGCCACCAGTGATTACACAGGGCTTAGGTGCACTGAAGCTTTCTTT.

The chain employs TRBV27 and TRBJ2-7; 7 bases match TRBD1. Germline V lookup: CDR1 MNHEY, CDR2 SMNVEV (reference sequence). The trim removed 2 bases at V and 0 bases at J, leaving 4 bases unmatched. The CDR3 is 15 amino acids. The CDR3 coding sequence is TGTGCCAGCAGTTTAGACAGGGTCGGCTCCTACGAGCAGTACTTC. It translates to CASSLDRVGSYEQYF.

The chain is built from TRBV7-8 and TRBJ2-7; 7 nucleotides line up with TRBD2. Germline V CDR1 and CDR2: SGHVS, FQNEAQ. The CDR3 is 15 residues long. V lost 0 bases to trimming and J lost 2 bases; unmatched junction nucleotides: 4. CDR3 sequence reads: CASSLAAGAAYEQYF. The CDR3, as DNA: TGTGCCAGCAGCTTAGCCGCGGGAGCGGCCTACGAGCAGTACTTC.

This chain's CDR3 is CASGAWASQSTGELFF. The CDR3 bases are TGTGCCAGCGGGGCTTGGGCTAGTCAGTCCACCGGGGAGCTGTTTTTT. The chain is built from TRBV28 and TRBJ2-2; weak D call: TRBD1 (5 bases). Per germline, CDR1 MDHEN and CDR2 SYDVKM. This CDR3 has 16 amino acids. V shed 8 bases and J shed 4 bases, with 20 bases lying between them.

This CDR3 reads CASSLVLASTDTQYF. The CDR3 coding sequence is TGTGCCAGCAGCTTAGTCTTAGCGAGCACAGATACGCAGTATTTT. This sequence joins TRBV11-2 and TRBJ2-3; D is perhaps TRBD2 (5 bases). CDR3 size: 15 residues. The V gene's germline CDR1 is SGHAT and CDR2 FQNNGV. With 1 base removed from V and 0 bases from J, the gap between germline ends came to 8 bases.

V gene TRBV9 combines with J gene TRBJ1-4; D remains ambiguous. The CDR3 covers 17 residues. Trimming took 1 base from V and 3 from J, leaving 16 bases between them. CDR1 and CDR2 from the germline V gene are SGDLS and YYNGEE. The CDR3 DNA reads as TGTGCCAGCAGCGTATATAGGGCTCGGGAACCTAATGAAAAACTGTTTTTT. Residues: CASSVYRAREPNEKLFF.

The chain joins TRBV29-1 to TRBJ2-1; TRBD2 aligns across 11 bases. Per germline, CDR1 SQVTM and CDR2 ANQGSEA. This CDR3 region has 19 residues. Unmatched junction bases numbered 16, after V lost 1 base and J lost 5 bases. CDR3 sequence: CSVEGLGITGTSGNNEQFF. The CDR3 DNA reads as TGCAGCGTTGAAGGCCTCGGGATCACCGGGACTAGCGGCAACAATGAGCAGTTCTTC.